The rows below give T cell receptor beta chains drawn from one sample of a study of T cells in Graves' hyperthyroidism and ophthalmopathy. One entry per CDR3 protein results from TCRdb running MiXCR on the multiplex PCR reads. This table holds over 700,000 distinct CDR3 sequences, 38% found once. Sequenced sample: blood. The receptors originated from a man aged 18 to 30 with Graves' hyperthyroidism. The CDR3 runs from the conserved cysteine through the conserved F or W. The D gene is left open where the match is weak. Some rows mark clone size as missing; the rest say once, few, many or name a class of expanded clone.

-	TRBV9	many	TRBJ2-5	CASSVDSQETQYF	TGTGCCAGCAGCGTAGACTCACAAGAGACCCAGTACTTC
TRBD2	TRBV6-5	-	TRBJ2-7	CASSSIGRTYEQYF	TGTGCCAGCAGTTCTATCGGGAGGACCTACGAGCAGTACTTC
-	TRBV6-5	-	TRBJ1-1	CASSQSGHTEAFF	TGTGCCAGCAGCCAATCGGGGCACACTGAAGCTTTCTTT
TRBD1	TRBV19	-	TRBJ2-2	CASSRQGWAGELFF	TGTGCCAGTAGTAGACAGGGATGGGCCGGGGAGCTGTTTTTT
-	TRBV15	-	TRBJ2-5	CATSRGDIETQYF	TGTGCCACCAGCAGAGGGGATATTGAGACCCAGTACTTC
TRBD2	TRBV7-9	-	TRBJ2-5	CASIPIAGEQETQYF	TGTGCCAGCATCCCTATAGCGGGGGAACAAGAGACCCAGTACTTC
-	TRBV19	-	TRBJ2-2	CASSIPNPNTGELFF	TGTGCCAGTAGTATTCCAAATCCTAACACCGGGGAGCTGTTTTTT
-	TRBV5-1	-	TRBJ1-1	CASSLASATGNTEAFF	TGCGCCAGCAGCTTGGCGTCGGCCACAGGTAACACTGAAGCTTTCTTT
-	TRBV5-1	many	TRBJ1-1	CASSLAGAGGAFF	TGCGCCAGCAGCTTGGCCGGGGCCGGCGGAGCTTTCTTT
-	TRBV9	-	TRBJ2-7	CASSEGGAGTYEQYF	TGTGCCAGCAGCGAAGGTGGGGCAGGGACCTACGAGCAGTACTTC
-	TRBV5-5	few	TRBJ1-1	CASSLSYPNTEAFF	TGTGCCAGCAGCTTAAGCTACCCGAACACTGAAGCTTTCTTT
-	TRBV20-1	few	TRBJ1-5	CSARVGGSNQPQHF	TGCAGTGCTAGAGTTGGGGGTAGCAATCAGCCCCAGCATTTT
TRBD2	TRBV7-9	-	TRBJ2-5	CAGSFGIAGARETQYF	TGTGCCGGCAGCTTCGGCATAGCGGGAGCCCGAGAGACCCAGTACTTC
-	TRBV7-9	-	TRBJ2-7	CASSFRGNVDEQYF	TGTGCCAGCAGCTTCCGGGGGAACGTCGACGAGCAGTACTTC
-	TRBV7-9	few	TRBJ1-3	CASSLTIGQRSGNTIYF	TGTGCCAGCAGCTTAACGATCGGACAGCGATCTGGAAACACCATATATTTT
-	TRBV6-6	-	TRBJ2-5	CASTLGGENQYF	TGTGCCAGCACCCTTGGGGGAGAGAACCAGTACTTC
-	TRBV19	many	TRBJ1-1	CASAGGPNTEAFF	TGTGCCAGCGCCGGGGGCCCGAACACTGAAGCTTTCTTT
-	TRBV15	few	TRBJ2-5	CATSRDLLVGAETQYF	TGTGCCACCAGCAGAGATCTTTTAGTGGGAGCGGAGACCCAGTACTTC
-	TRBV6-6	few	TRBJ1-1	CASSYPSGGMHEAFF	TGTGCCAGCAGTTACCCCTCCGGGGGGATGCATGAAGCTTTCTTT
-	TRBV5-5	many	TRBJ1-2	CASSTMGLDGYTF	TGTGCCAGCAGCACGATGGGGCTTGATGGCTACACCTTC
-	TRBV20-1	-	TRBJ2-7	CSARSGTDPGEQYF	TGCAGTGCTAGATCGGGGACGGACCCAGGGGAGCAGTACTTC
-	TRBV29-1	many	TRBJ1-4	CSVNVRGEKLFF	TGCAGCGTAAATGTAAGGGGAGAAAAACTGTTTTTT
-	TRBV2	many	TRBJ1-2	CASSEADKYYGYTF	TGTGCCAGCAGTGAAGCGGACAAGTACTATGGCTACACCTTC
TRBD1	TRBV25-1	once	TRBJ2-7	CASGQGSSSYEQYF	TGTGCCAGCGGACAGGGTTCGTCGTCCTACGAGCAGTACTTC
-	TRBV6-1	-	TRBJ2-2	CASSPGDSGELFF	TGTGCCAGCAGTCCAGGGGATTCCGGGGAGCTGTTTTTT
-	TRBV11-3	-	TRBJ2-7	CASSLQVHEQYF	TGTGCCAGCAGCTTGCAAGTCCACGAGCAGTACTTC
-	TRBV5-5	-	TRBJ1-4	CASSFGGVEEKLFF	TGTGCCAGCAGCTTTGGTGGGGTTGAAGAAAAACTGTTTTTT
-	TRBV7-9	few	TRBJ2-7	CASSLRSFEQYF	TGTGCCAGCAGCCTAAGGTCTTTCGAGCAGTACTTC
TRBD2	TRBV20-1	-	TRBJ2-5	CSSIGRDLAEQETQYF	TGCAGCTCAATCGGGAGGGACTTGGCGGAACAAGAGACCCAGTACTTC
-	TRBV9	few	TRBJ2-7	CASSGLRGPFYEQYF	TGTGCCAGCAGCGGCCTACGGGGACCCTTCTACGAGCAGTACTTC
-	TRBV29-1	many	TRBJ1-1	CSVEDALNTEAFF	TGCAGCGTTGAAGACGCCCTGAACACTGAAGCTTTCTTT
-	TRBV9	few	TRBJ1-6	CASSQTDGLYSPLHF	TGTGCCAGCAGCCAAACCGACGGTTTATATTCACCCCTCCACTTT
TRBD1	TRBV29-1	many	TRBJ2-2	CSARTGGGGELFF	TGCAGCGCAAGGACAGGGGGCGGCGGGGAGCTGTTTTTT
TRBD1	TRBV9	many	TRBJ1-6	CASSVGGGPGQGYSPLHF	TGTGCCAGCAGCGTAGGCGGTGGACCGGGACAGGGGTATTCACCCCTCCACTTT
-	TRBV10-2	once	TRBJ2-5	CASSIRDWLNQETQYF	TGCGCCAGCAGCATCCGGGACTGGCTCAACCAAGAGACCCAGTACTTC
-	TRBV20-1	-	TRBJ2-7	CSARDPRESYEQYF	TGCAGTGCTAGAGATCCCAGGGAGTCCTACGAGCAGTACTTC
-	TRBV19	-	TRBJ2-2	CASSYPGGDTGEPFF	TGTGCCAGTAGTTACCCAGGGGGGGACACCGGGGAGCCGTTTTTT
TRBD2	TRBV7-9	few	TRBJ2-1	CASSFGTSGLYNEQFF	TGTGCCAGCAGCTTCGGGACTAGCGGGCTTTACAATGAGCAGTTCTTC
-	TRBV5-1	-	TRBJ2-5	CASSLTVSGAGETQYF	TGCGCCAGCAGCTTAACAGTGTCAGGGGCCGGGGAGACCCAGTACTTC
-	TRBV5-6	many	TRBJ1-5	CASSSNDQPQHF	TGTGCCAGCAGCTCCAACGATCAGCCCCAGCATTTT
-	TRBV19	many	TRBJ1-5	CASTTRGGSAAQPQHF	TGTGCCAGTACCACTAGGGGTGGAAGCGCGGCTCAGCCCCAGCATTTT
-	TRBV20-1	-	TRBJ1-2	CSARGDSDNYGYTF	TGCAGTGCTAGAGGGGATAGCGACAACTATGGCTACACCTTC
-	TRBV7-2	-	TRBJ1-6	CASSSRGRANNSPLHF	TGTGCCAGCAGCTCCCGGGGCAGGGCGAATAATTCACCCCTCCACTTT
-	TRBV11-2	-	TRBJ2-7	CASSLRQVSEQYF	TGTGCCAGCAGCTTGAGGCAGGTTAGCGAGCAGTACTTC
-	TRBV2	many	TRBJ2-7	CASSESGRAYEQYF	TGTGCCAGCAGTGAATCGGGTCGAGCCTACGAGCAGTACTTC
-	TRBV12-3/TRBV12-4	-	TRBJ1-2	CASSFSTLHGYTF	TGTGCCAGCAGTTTCTCAACCCTGCATGGCTACACCTTC
TRBD2	TRBV20-1	few	TRBJ2-7	CSATRSGRGDEQYF	TGCAGTGCTACGCGTAGCGGGAGAGGGGACGAGCAGTACTTC
-	TRBV20-1	few	TRBJ2-2	CSARFRGANTGELFF	TGCAGTGCTAGGTTCCGCGGGGCTAACACCGGGGAGCTGTTTTTT
-	TRBV5-1	-	TRBJ1-6	CASSLEAVDNSPLHF	TGCGCCAGCAGCTTGGAGGCAGTTGATAATTCACCCCTCCACTTT
TRBD1	TRBV20-1	-	TRBJ2-3	CSARAQETGWSTDTQYF	TGCAGTGCTAGAGCTCAGGAGACAGGGTGGTCCACAGATACGCAGTATTTT
-	TRBV6-5	-	TRBJ1-4	CASSYSRGEKLFF	TGTGCCAGCAGTTACTCGAGGGGTGAAAAACTGTTTTTT
-	TRBV29-1	few	TRBJ1-1	CSLVQMNTEAFF	TGCAGCTTAGTTCAAATGAACACTGAAGCTTTCTTT
-	TRBV12-3/TRBV12-4	-	TRBJ2-7	CASSWPGLLSDEQYF	TGTGCCAGCAGTTGGCCGGGACTCCTATCCGACGAGCAGTACTTC
TRBD2	TRBV20-1	many	TRBJ2-5	CSVGTSGREETQYF	TGCAGTGTAGGGACTAGCGGGAGGGAAGAGACCCAGTACTTC
-	TRBV29-1	-	TRBJ1-4	CSARTRNTEKLFF	TGCAGCGCCAGGACACGCAACACTGAAAAACTGTTTTTT
TRBD2	TRBV7-8	few	TRBJ2-5	CASSLEPRLAGRETQYF	TGTGCCAGCAGCTTAGAGCCCCGACTAGCGGGACGGGAGACCCAGTACTTC
TRBD1	TRBV15	-	TRBJ1-2	CATSSLRTGHTF	TGTGCCACCAGCAGCTTAAGGACAGGGCACACCTTC
-	TRBV19	-	TRBJ1-1	CASRDSRGTEAFF	TGTGCCAGTAGGGACTCCCGAGGGACTGAAGCTTTCTTT